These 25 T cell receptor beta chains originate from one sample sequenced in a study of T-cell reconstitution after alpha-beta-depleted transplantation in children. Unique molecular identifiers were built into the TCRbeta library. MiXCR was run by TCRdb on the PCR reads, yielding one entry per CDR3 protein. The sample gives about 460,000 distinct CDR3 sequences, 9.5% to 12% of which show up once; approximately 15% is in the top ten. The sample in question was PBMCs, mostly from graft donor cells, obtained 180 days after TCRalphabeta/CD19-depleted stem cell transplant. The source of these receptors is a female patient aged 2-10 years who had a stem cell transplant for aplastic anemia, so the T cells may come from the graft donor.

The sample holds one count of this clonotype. The CDR3 sequence: CASSEVWGIQPQHF. The CDR3 DNA is TGTGCCAGCAGTGAAGTCTGGGGTATTCAGCCCCAGCATTTT. The chain is built from TRBV2 and TRBJ1-5; no firm D call. In germline, CDR1 is SNHLY, CDR2 FYNNEI. The CDR3 contains 14 residues. Between the trimmed V and J ends, which lost 1 base and 6 bases, there was a span of 10 bases. Combining the CDR3 with reference TRBV2 and TRBJ1-5 gives the whole variable domain EPEVTQTPSHQVTQMGQEVILRCVPISNHLYFYWYRQILGQKVEFLVSFYNNEISEKSEIFDDQFSVERPDGSNFTLKIRSTKLEDSAMYFCASSEVWGIQPQHFGDGTRLSIL.

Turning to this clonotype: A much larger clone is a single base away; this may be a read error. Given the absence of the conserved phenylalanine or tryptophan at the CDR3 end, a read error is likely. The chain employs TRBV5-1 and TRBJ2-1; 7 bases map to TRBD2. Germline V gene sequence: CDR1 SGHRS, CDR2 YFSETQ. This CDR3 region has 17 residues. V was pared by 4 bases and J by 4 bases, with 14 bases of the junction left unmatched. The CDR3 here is CASSLKHRDYLYNEQFS. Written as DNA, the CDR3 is TGCGCCAGCAGCCTGAAGCACCGGGACTACTTATACAATGAGCAGTTCTCC.

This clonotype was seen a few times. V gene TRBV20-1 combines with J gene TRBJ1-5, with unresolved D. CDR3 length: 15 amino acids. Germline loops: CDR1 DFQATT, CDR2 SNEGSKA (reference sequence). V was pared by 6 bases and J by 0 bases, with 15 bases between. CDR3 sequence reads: CSAATDSYSNQPQHF. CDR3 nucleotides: TGCAGTGCGGCTACAGATTCCTATAGCAATCAGCCCCAGCATTTT.

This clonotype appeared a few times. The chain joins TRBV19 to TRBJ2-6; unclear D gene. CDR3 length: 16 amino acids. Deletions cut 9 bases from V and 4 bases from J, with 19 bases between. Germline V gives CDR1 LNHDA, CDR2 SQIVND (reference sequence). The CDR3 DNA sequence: TGTGCCAGCAGTGCGGCCCTAACCTCCGGGGCCAACGTCCTGACTTTC. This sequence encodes CASSAALTSGANVLTF.

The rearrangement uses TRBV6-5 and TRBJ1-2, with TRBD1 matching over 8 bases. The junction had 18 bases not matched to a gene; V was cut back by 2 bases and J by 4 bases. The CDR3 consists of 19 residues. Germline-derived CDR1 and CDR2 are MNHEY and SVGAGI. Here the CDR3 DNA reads TGTGCCAGCAGTTACGTTGGGACAGGTCCTCCCCGAGCTGGCTATGGCTACACCTTC. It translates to CASSYVGTGPPRAGYGYTF.

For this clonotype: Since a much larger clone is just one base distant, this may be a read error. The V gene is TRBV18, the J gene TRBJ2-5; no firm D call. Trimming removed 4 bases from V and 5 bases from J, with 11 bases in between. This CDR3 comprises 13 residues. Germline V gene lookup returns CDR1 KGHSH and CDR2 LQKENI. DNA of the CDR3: TGTGCCAGCTCACTTCGGAATCGGGAGACCCAGTACTTC. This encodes CASSLRNRETQYF. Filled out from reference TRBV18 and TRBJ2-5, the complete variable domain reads NAGVMQNPRHLVRRRGQEARLRCSPMKGHSHVYWYRQLPEEGLKFMVYLQKENIIDESGMPKERFSAEFPKEGPSILRIQQVVRGDSAAYFCASSLRNRETQYFGPGTRLLVL.

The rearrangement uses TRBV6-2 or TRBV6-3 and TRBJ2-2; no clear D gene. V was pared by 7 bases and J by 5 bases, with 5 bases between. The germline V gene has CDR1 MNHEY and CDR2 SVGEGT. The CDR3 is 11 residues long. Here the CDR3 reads CASKSTGELFF. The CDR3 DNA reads TGTGCCAGCAAGAGTACCGGGGAGCTGTTTTTT.

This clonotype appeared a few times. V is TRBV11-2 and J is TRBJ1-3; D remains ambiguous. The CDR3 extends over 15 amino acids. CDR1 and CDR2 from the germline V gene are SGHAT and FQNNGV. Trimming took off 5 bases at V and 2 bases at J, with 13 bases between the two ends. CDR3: CASSPRWATGNTIYF. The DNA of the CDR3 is TGTGCCAGCAGCCCCAGGTGGGCTACTGGAAACACCATATATTTT.

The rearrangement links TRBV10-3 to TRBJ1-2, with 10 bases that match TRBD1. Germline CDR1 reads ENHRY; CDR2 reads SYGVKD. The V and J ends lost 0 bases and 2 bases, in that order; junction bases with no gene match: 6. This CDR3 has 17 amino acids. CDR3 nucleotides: TGTGCCATCAGTGAGTCGATCCCGGGACAGGGGAACTATGGCTACACCTTC. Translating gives CAISESIPGQGNYGYTF.

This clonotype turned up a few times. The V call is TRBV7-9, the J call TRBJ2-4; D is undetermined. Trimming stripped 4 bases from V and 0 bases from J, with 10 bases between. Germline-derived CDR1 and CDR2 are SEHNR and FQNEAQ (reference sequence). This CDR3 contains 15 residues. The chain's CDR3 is CASSSQGGAKNIQYF. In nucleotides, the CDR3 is TGTGCCAGCAGCTCCCAAGGTGGAGCCAAAAACATTCAGTACTTC.

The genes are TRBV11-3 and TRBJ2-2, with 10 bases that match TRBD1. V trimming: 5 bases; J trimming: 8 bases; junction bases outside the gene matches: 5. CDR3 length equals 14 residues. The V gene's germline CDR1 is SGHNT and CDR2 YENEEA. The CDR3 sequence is CASSADRGMGELFF. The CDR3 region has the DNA TGTGCCAGCAGCGCGGACAGGGGGATGGGGGAGCTGTTTTTT. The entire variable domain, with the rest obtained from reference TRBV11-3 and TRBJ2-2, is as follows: EAGVVQSPRYKIIEKKQPVAFWCNPISGHNTLYWYLQNLGQGPELLIRYENEEAVDDSQLPKDRFSAERLKGVDSTLKIQPAELGDSAVYLCASSADRGMGELFFGEGSRLTVL.

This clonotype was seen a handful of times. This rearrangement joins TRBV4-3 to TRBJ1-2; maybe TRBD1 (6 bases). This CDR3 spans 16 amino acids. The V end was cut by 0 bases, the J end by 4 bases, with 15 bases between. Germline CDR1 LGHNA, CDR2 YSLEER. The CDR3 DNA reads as TGCGCCAGCAGCCAAGATTGGCCGGGGGGCATCTATGGCTACACCTTC. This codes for CASSQDWPGGIYGYTF.

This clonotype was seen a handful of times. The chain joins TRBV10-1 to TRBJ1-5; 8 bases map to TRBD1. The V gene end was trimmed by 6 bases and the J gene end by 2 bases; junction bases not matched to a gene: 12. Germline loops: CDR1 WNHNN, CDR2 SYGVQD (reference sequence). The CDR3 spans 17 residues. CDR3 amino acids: CASRRTGIGSRNQPQHF. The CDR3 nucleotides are TGCGCCAGCAGACGGACAGGGATAGGGTCGCGCAATCAGCCCCAGCATTTT.

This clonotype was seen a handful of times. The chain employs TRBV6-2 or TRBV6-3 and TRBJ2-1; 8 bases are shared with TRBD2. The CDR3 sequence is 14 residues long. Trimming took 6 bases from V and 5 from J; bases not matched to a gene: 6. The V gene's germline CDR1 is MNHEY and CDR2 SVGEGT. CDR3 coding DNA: TGTGCCAGCAGCTCGGGACTAGTCGACAATGAGCAGTTCTTC. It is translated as CASSSGLVDNEQFF.

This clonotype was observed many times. The CDR3 region is CASTPYGGELFF. The CDR3, as DNA: TGTGCCAGCACCCCTTATGGCGGGGAGCTGTTTTTT. J is TRBJ2-2 and V is TRBV7-2; D is unresolved. This CDR3 comprises 12 residues. Trimming took off 7 bases at V and 7 bases at J, with 10 bases between the two ends. CDR1 and CDR2 (germline): SGHTA, FQGNSA. The variable domain in full, with the rest retrieved from reference TRBV7-2 and TRBJ2-2, is GAGVSQSPSNKVTEKGKDVELRCDPISGHTALYWYRQSLGQGLEFLIYFQGNSAPDKSGLPSDRFSAERTGGSVSTLTIQRTQQEDSAVYLCASTPYGGELFFGEGSRLTVL.

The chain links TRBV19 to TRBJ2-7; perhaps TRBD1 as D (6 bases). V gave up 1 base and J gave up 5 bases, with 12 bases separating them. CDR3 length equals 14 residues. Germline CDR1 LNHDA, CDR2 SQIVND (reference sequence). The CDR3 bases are TGTGCCAGTAGTATAGGGAGACAGGCCGACGAGCAGTACTTC. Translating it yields CASSIGRQADEQYF.

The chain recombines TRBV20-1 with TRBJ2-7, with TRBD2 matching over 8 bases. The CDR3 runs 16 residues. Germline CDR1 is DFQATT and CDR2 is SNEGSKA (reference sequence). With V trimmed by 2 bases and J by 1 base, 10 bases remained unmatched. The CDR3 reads CSARKSQRETSYEQYF. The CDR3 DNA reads TGCAGTGCTAGAAAAAGCCAGCGGGAGACTTCCTACGAGCAGTACTTC.

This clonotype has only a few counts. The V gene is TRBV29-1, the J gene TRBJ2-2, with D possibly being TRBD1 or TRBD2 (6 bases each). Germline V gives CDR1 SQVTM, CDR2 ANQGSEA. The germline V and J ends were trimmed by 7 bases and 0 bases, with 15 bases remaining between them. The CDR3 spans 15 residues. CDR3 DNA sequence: TGCAGCGCATCCCGTAGGGGGGCGAACACCGGGGAGCTGTTTTTT. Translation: CSASRRGANTGELFF.

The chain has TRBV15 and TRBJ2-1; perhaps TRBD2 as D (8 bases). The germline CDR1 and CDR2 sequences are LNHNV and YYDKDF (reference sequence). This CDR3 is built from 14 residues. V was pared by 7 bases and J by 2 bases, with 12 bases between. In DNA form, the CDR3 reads TGTGCCACCATAGCGGGACAGCCCTACAATGAGCAGTTCTTC. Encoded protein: CATIAGQPYNEQFF. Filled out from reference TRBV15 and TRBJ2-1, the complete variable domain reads DAMVIQNPRYQVTQFGKPVTLSCSQTLNHNVMYWYQQKSSQAPKLLFHYYDKDFNNEADTPDNFQSRRPNTSFCFLDIRSPGLGDTAMYLCATIAGQPYNEQFFGPGTRLTVL.

The CDR3 spells CSARDYRVGQRFSTNEKLFF. The DNA for the CDR3 is TGCAGTGCTAGAGATTATAGGGTCGGACAGAGATTTTCAACTAATGAAAAACTGTTTTTT. The chain recombines TRBV20-1 with TRBJ1-4, with D possibly matching TRBD1 (6 bases). In germline, CDR1 is DFQATT, CDR2 SNEGSKA (reference sequence). The CDR3 consists of 20 residues. V was trimmed by 0 bases and J by 0 bases, leaving 23 bases between them.

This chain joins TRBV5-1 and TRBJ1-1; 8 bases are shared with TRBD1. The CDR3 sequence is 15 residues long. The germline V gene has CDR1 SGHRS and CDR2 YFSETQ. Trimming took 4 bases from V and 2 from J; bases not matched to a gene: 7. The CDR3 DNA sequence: TGCGCCAGCAGCCCCCGAGGACAGGGCAACACTGAAGCTTTCTTT. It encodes CASSPRGQGNTEAFF.

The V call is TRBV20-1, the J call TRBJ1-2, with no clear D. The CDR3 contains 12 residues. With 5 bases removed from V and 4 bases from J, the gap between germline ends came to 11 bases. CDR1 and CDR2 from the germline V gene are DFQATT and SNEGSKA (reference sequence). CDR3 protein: CSARVLIYGYTF. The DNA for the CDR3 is TGCAGTGCTCGGGTCCTGATCTATGGCTACACCTTC.

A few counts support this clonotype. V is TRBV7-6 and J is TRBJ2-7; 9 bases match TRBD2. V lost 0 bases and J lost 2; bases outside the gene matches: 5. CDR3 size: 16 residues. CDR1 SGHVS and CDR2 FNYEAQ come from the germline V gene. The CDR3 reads CASSLAAAGGAYEQYF. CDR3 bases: TGTGCCAGCAGCTTAGCTGCAGCGGGGGGCGCCTACGAGCAGTACTTC.

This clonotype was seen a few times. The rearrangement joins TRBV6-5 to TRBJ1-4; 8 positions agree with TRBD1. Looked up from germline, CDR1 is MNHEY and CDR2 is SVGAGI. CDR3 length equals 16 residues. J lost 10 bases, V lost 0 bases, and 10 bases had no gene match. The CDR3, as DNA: TGTGCCAGCAGTTACTCGGGACAGGTGGGGCAAGGAAAACTGTTTTTT. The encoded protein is CASSYSGQVGQGKLFF.

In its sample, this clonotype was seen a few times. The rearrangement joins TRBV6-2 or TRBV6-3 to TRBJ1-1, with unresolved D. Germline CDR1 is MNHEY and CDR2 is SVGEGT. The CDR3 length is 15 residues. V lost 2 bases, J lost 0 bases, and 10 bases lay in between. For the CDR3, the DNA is TGTGCCAGCAGTTACGGCAGAACCATGAACACTGAAGCTTTCTTT. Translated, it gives CASSYGRTMNTEAFF.